This T cell receptor beta chain stems from a study of PD-1 blockade in classical Hodgkin lymphoma. As to time point: cycle 4 day 1 (C4D1), after more than 5 weeks of nivolumab. No patient escaped relapse after autologous stem cell transplantation, and brentuximab vedotin exposure varied. Best responses included complete response and partial response; otherwise, the best response was progressive disease. Assay: immunoSEQ multiplex PCR; the TCRdb copy retains only in-frame clones and omits some. The data contain about 21,000 clones, around 85% of them singletons. Germline loops: CDR1 SGHKS, CDR2 YYEKEE (reference sequence). V lost 1 base, J lost 5 bases, and 1 base stayed unmatched. The CDR3 spans 13 residues.

Sequences were derived from peripheral blood mononuclear cells (PBMCs), sampled before the fourth cycle of nivolumab. The TCR comes from a human donor with classical Hodgkin lymphoma. J is TRBJ2-5 and V is TRBV5-5; 8 bases map to TRBD1. DNA for the CDR3: TGTGCCAGCAGCTTGAACAGGGGGGAGACCCAGTACTTC. It codes for CASSLNRGETQYF.